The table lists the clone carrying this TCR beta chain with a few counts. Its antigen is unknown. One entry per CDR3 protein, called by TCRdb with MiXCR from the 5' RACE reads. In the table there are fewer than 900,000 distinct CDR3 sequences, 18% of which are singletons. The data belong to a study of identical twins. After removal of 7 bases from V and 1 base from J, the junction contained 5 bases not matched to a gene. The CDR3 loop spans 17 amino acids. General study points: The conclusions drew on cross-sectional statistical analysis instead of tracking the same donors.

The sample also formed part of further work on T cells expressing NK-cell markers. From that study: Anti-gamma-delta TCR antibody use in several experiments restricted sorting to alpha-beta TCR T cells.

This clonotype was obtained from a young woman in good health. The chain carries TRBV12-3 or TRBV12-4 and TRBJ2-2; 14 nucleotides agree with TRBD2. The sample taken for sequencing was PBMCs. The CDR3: CASILTSGRVNTGELFF. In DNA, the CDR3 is TGTGCCAGCATCCTGACTAGCGGGAGGGTGAACACCGGGGAGCTGTTTTTT.